The clone carrying this T cell receptor beta chain turned up a few times. Its cognate antigen is unknown. Attachment of unique molecular identifiers was made to individual cDNA molecules. Via MiXCR, TCRdb re-called the 5' RACE reads, giving one row per CDR3 protein. The sample carries tens of thousands of distinct CDR3 sequences, 10% recorded once. The data are from a study of early T cells in non-severe SARS-CoV-2 infection. Looking at the study overall: The study sequenced bulk RNA from unsorted whole blood, with chains unpaired.

CDR1 is SQVTM and CDR2 is ANQGSEA in the germline V gene. The CDR3 spans 14 residues. Germline trimming cut 6 bases from V and 4 bases from J; bases unmatched to any gene: 3. Notes on the study in general: Comparison of clonotypes with VDJdb favored anti-spike CD8 responses while missing private and CD4 specificities.

The V call is TRBV29-1, the J call TRBJ2-1, with 13 bases aligning to TRBD2. This specimen was whole blood, taken at baseline. The TCR originated in an adult who was a healthcare worker with PCR-confirmed SARS-CoV-2 infection or an uninfected control (not recorded which). This CDR3 is CSVGGLAGYNEQFF. In nucleotides, the CDR3 is TGCAGCGTCGGGGGACTAGCGGGATACAATGAGCAGTTCTTC.